This T cell receptor (beta chain) was found in a study of blood T cell repertoires in COVID-19 (dated by TCRdb to 2018 to 2020). Regarding the complete study: Samples from collaborators originated in the United States, Italy and Spain and spanned both the acute and convalescent phases of COVID-19. Where HLA class I and class II types were available, the types were taken from metadata supplied by the sample provider, not from assay-based typing. The material from the prospective study consisted of cDNA or gDNA derived from T cells, B-cell-depleted T cells, or PBMCs. The repertoires were released in a freely available public database intended as a resource for research on the immune response to SARS-CoV-2. The sample metadata nearly always contained a de-identified subject ID, COVID-19 status, age in years and sex. Deeply sampled blood TCRbeta repertoires from subjects exposed to, actively infected with, or recovered from COVID-19 were included in the dataset. Samples were obtained from the ongoing ImmuneRACE study (first 160 participants) and from about 1,300 subjects provided by 6 global collaborators.

Each collaborating institution followed its own protocols to collect whole blood in K2EDTA tubes. For TCRbeta analysis, collaborator samples were shipped as frozen whole blood, as isolated PBMCs, or as DNA extracted from either sample type. From the cysteine up to the phenylalanine, the CDR3 has a length of 12 residues. Just the 36-base CDR3 DNA is kept, in frame starting at base 1. The germline V gene provides CDR1 SQVTM and CDR2 ANQGSEA. Compared with germline, V lacks 7 bases and J lacks 4 bases; bases without a gene match: 5. Turning to this clone: Its cognate antigen has yet to be identified. The record has no base qualities; no much larger clone is one base away.

Results the study describes overall, beyond this receptor: Clinical and demographic metadata were provided uncurated, with the amount varying by source and participant.

TCRbeta CDR3 regions were amplified from genomic DNA using the immunoSEQ Assay, a bias-controlled multiplex PCR. In the authors' own workflow: Within the assay, amplification of reference gene primers was used to estimate how many nucleated cells each sample contained. To quantify the absolute abundance of each unique TCRbeta CDR3 rearrangement, sequence reads were collapsed and filtered. For each sample, productive Simpson clonality was calculated by taking the square root of Simpson's diversity index across productive rearrangements. The source is immuneACCESS, and TCRdb retained only in-frame sequences with V and J called. Part of the clones is not carried over; for the studies checked, unresolved V genes explain less than half of this, and the remainder is unexplained. Clone size and the V and J calls come from that table; the DNA yielded D and trimming. Present in this sample are hundreds of thousands of clones, 85% of which were seen just once. The top ten hold roughly 3.4% of the sample.

The receptor was derived from a woman aged 18-35 years with acute or convalescent COVID-19. Material for sequencing was peripheral blood. This chain is built from TRBV29-1 and TRBJ1-1; TRBD1 aligns with 8 central bases. The nucleotides read TGCAGCGGTGGACAGGGACTCACTGAAGCTTTCTTT. Protein translation: CSGGQGLTEAFF.